The clone carrying this T cell receptor beta chain was recorded only once. Antigen specificity is unknown. The junction does not match germline at one end; this may be a read error. The CDR3 consists of 15 residues. The germline V gene has CDR1 KGHSH and CDR2 LQKENI. The use of genomic DNA as template underpinned the TCR beta VDJ and CDR3 profiling. Each CDR3 protein is one row after TCRdb ran MiXCR on the reads. The sample yields 100,000 to 150,000 distinct CDR3 sequences, around 48% seen once. These data originate in a study of CD8+CD57+ T cells in acquired aplastic anemia. Study in general: The sorted CD4+ and CD8+ cells yielded an average around 3 ug of DNA. CD4+ cells from healthy donors averaged approximately 11 million reads. Study-wide findings and caveats: It was found that roughly 31 CD8+ CDR3 sequences were shared between patients and controls. The study found no significant CD8+ Simpson's diversity difference between patients and controls.

This receptor was taken from a human donor in good health, serving as a control. Sequenced input: sorted CD4+, CD8+, or CD8+CD57+ T cells (not recorded which) from PBMCs. The rearrangement joins TRBV18 to TRBJ2-7; 9 bases line up with TRBD1. The CDR3 DNA reads as TGTGCCAGCTCTTACGGACAGGGGCAAACCTACGGGCAGTACTTC. This sequence encodes CASSYGQGQTYGQYF.